This T cell receptor beta chain is drawn from a study of OX40 agonist ivuxolimab in advanced cancers. Study context: Patients achieving partial responses numbered three: one hepatocellular carcinoma case and two cutaneous melanoma cases.

CDR1 is SNHLY, CDR2 FYNNEI, per germline. Trimming took 0 bases from V and 3 from J, leaving 9 bases between them. The CDR3 is made up of 15 amino acids. Clones were read by immunoSEQ multiplex PCR, and TCRdb kept only the in-frame ones, dropping some. This repertoire shows fewer than 40,000 clones, just under 75% found once; its top ten account for around 20%. Material: CD4+ or CD8+ T cells sorted from blood, obtained in a trial of the OX40 agonist ivuxolimab. The chain carries TRBV2 and TRBJ1-5, with a possible D match to TRBD1 (5 bases). The clonotype comes from an adult with an advanced solid tumor such as melanoma, head and neck, liver or kidney cancer. The CDR3 bases are TGTGCCAGCAGTGAAGCGTGGGGGGTCAATCAGCCCCAGCATTTT. Its translation is CASSEAWGVNQPQHF.